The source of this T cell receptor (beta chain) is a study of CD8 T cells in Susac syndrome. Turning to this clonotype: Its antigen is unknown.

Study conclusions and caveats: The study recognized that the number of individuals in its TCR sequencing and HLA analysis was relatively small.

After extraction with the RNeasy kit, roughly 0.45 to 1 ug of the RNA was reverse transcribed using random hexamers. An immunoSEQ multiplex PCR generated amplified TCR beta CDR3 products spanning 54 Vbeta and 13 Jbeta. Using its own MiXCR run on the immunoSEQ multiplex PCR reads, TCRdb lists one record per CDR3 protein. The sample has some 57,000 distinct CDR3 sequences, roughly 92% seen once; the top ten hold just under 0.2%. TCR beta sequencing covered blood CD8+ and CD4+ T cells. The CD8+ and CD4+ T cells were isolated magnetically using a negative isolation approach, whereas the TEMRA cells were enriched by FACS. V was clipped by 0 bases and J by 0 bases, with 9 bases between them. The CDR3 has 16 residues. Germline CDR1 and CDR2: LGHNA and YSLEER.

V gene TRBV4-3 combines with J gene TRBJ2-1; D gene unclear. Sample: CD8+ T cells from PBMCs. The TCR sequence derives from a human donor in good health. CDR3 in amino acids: CASSQDRMSSYNEQFF. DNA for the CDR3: TGCGCCAGCAGCCAAGATCGCATGAGCTCCTACAATGAGCAGTTCTTC.